Listed below are T cell receptor beta chains from one sample, sequenced in a study of shared clonotypes between healthy human individuals. Here immunoSEQ multiplex PCR was the method, and the copy in TCRdb shows in-frame clones only, minus some. The table shows more than 550,000 clones, with 92% occurring only once. The specimen was naive CD8+ T cells sorted from blood. The origin of the receptors is a man aged 25-45 years in good health. Both conserved end residues are part of each CDR3. Fields, in order: clone size, J gene, D gene, V gene, CDR3 protein, CDR3 DNA. D genes are given only for firm matches. Not all rows give a size; the values are once, few, many and, for expanded clones, a class.

size: -
J: TRBJ2-7
D: TRBD1
V: TRBV6-5
CDR3: CASTGTGGRWDEQYF
DNA: TGTGCCAGTACCGGGACAGGGGGCCGGTGGGACGAGCAGTACTTC

size: -
J: TRBJ2-2
D: TRBD2
V: TRBV9
CDR3: CASSVASGLNTGELFF
DNA: TGTGCCAGCAGCGTAGCTAGCGGACTTAACACCGGGGAGCTGTTTTTT

size: -
J: TRBJ1-2
D: TRBD1
V: TRBV13
CDR3: CASKIAGGAYGYTF
DNA: TGTGCCAGCAAGATAGCAGGGGGGGCCTATGGCTACACCTTC

size: -
J: TRBJ2-3
D: -
V: TRBV7-6
CDR3: CASSRLGVVDTQYF
DNA: TGTGCCAGCTCCCGACTAGGGGTTGTAGATACGCAGTATTTT

size: -
J: TRBJ2-3
D: TRBD2
V: TRBV10-3
CDR3: CAISVTSGTDTQYF
DNA: TGTGCCATCAGTGTCACTAGCGGGACAGATACGCAGTATTTT

size: -
J: TRBJ1-1
D: TRBD1
V: TRBV7-2
CDR3: CASNLNRDRENTEAFF
DNA: TGTGCCAGCAACCTGAACCGGGACAGGGAGAACACTGAAGCTTTCTTT

size: -
J: TRBJ1-5
D: -
V: TRBV6-5
CDR3: CASSLNGGLNQPQHF
DNA: TGTGCCAGCAGTCTAAACGGCGGACTCAATCAGCCCCAGCATTTT

size: -
J: TRBJ2-1
D: -
V: TRBV2
CDR3: CATTGLRGEQFF
DNA: TGTGCCACCACGGGGCTCCGCGGTGAGCAGTTCTTC

size: -
J: TRBJ2-7
D: -
V: TRBV7-2
CDR3: CASSLGGITGPSYEQYF
DNA: TGTGCCAGCAGCTTAGGTGGTATCACGGGACCCTCCTACGAGCAGTACTTC

size: -
J: TRBJ2-1
D: TRBD2
V: TRBV5-1
CDR3: CASSLGLAGKSSYNEQFF
DNA: TGCGCCAGCAGCTTGGGACTAGCGGGAAAGAGCTCCTACAATGAGCAGTTCTTC

size: -
J: TRBJ2-1
D: -
V: TRBV7-9
CDR3: CASSSGWGRLYNEQFF
DNA: TGTGCCAGCAGCTCCGGTTGGGGGAGATTGTACAATGAGCAGTTCTTC

size: -
J: TRBJ1-2
D: -
V: TRBV7-7
CDR3: CASSLAQQYYGYTF
DNA: TGTGCTAGCAGCTTAGCCCAACAGTACTATGGCTACACCTTC

size: -
J: TRBJ2-1
D: -
V: TRBV12-5
CDR3: CASGLVLGPGFYNEQFF
DNA: TGTGCTAGTGGTTTGGTACTCGGCCCGGGCTTCTACAATGAGCAGTTCTTC

size: -
J: TRBJ2-1
D: -
V: TRBV5-6
CDR3: CASGVGGEQFF
DNA: TGTGCCAGCGGCGTAGGGGGGGAGCAGTTCTTC

size: -
J: TRBJ2-5
D: TRBD2
V: TRBV4-1
CDR3: CASSQAPRTSQETQYF
DNA: TGCGCCAGCAGCCAAGCCCCACGGACTAGCCAAGAGACCCAGTACTTC

size: -
J: TRBJ2-1
D: -
V: TRBV29-1
CDR3: CSVAGGPYNEQFF
DNA: TGCAGCGTTGCTGGGGGGCCCTACAATGAGCAGTTCTTC

size: -
J: TRBJ2-7
D: TRBD1
V: TRBV7-2
CDR3: CASSWTGTGGYEQYF
DNA: TGTGCCAGCAGCTGGACCGGGACAGGGGGCTACGAGCAGTACTTC

size: -
J: TRBJ2-7
D: TRBD1
V: TRBV5-5
CDR3: CASSPGQGPGEQYF
DNA: TGTGCCAGCAGCCCTGGACAGGGCCCAGGCGAGCAGTACTTC

size: -
J: TRBJ1-2
D: TRBD1
V: TRBV28
CDR3: CASRGQGYGYTF
DNA: TGTGCCAGCAGAGGACAGGGCTATGGCTACACCTTC

size: -
J: TRBJ2-1
D: TRBD2
V: TRBV5-1
CDR3: CASSLGTSGRVGNEQFF
DNA: TGCGCCAGCAGCTTGGGGACTAGCGGGAGGGTGGGCAATGAGCAGTTCTTC

size: -
J: TRBJ2-1
D: -
V: TRBV25-1
CDR3: CASDSLDNEQFF
DNA: TGTGCCAGCGACAGTTTGGACAATGAGCAGTTCTTC

size: -
J: TRBJ1-5
D: -
V: TRBV6-1
CDR3: CASSEYRLGPGDQPQHF
DNA: TGTGCCAGCAGTGAATATAGGCTTGGGCCAGGGGATCAGCCCCAGCATTTT

size: -
J: TRBJ2-7
D: TRBD1
V: TRBV7-9
CDR3: CASSLTGGEQYF
DNA: TGTGCCAGCAGCTTAACAGGGGGAGAGCAGTACTTC

size: -
J: TRBJ2-1
D: TRBD1
V: TRBV7-2
CDR3: CASSLLRQGAENEQFF
DNA: TGTGCCAGCAGCTTATTGAGACAGGGGGCCGAGAATGAGCAGTTCTTC

size: -
J: TRBJ2-6
D: -
V: TRBV6-5
CDR3: CASSLYSGANVLTF
DNA: TGTGCCAGCAGTCTGTACTCTGGGGCCAACGTCCTGACTTTC

size: once
J: TRBJ1-1
D: -
V: TRBV29-1
CDR3: CSVDNTEAFF
DNA: TGCAGCGTGGATAACACTGAAGCTTTCTTT

size: once
J: TRBJ2-7
D: TRBD2
V: TRBV5-5
CDR3: CASSLGSGTYEQYF
DNA: TGTGCCAGCAGCTTGGGAAGCGGGACCTACGAGCAGTACTTC

size: -
J: TRBJ2-5
D: -
V: TRBV4-3
CDR3: CASSQEESGVQETQYF
DNA: TGCGCCAGCAGCCAAGAAGAATCAGGGGTCCAAGAGACCCAGTACTTC

size: -
J: TRBJ2-2
D: -
V: TRBV5-5
CDR3: CASSDREGTGELFF
DNA: TGCGCCAGCAGCGACAGGGAGGGGACCGGGGAGCTGTTTTTT

size: -
J: TRBJ2-1
D: TRBD2
V: TRBV30
CDR3: CAWSPGLAGQRYNEQFF
DNA: TGTGCCTGGAGTCCGGGACTAGCGGGACAACGCTACAATGAGCAGTTCTTC

size: -
J: TRBJ2-7
D: TRBD2
V: TRBV7-3
CDR3: CASSLAGGTYEQYF
DNA: TGTGCCAGCAGCTTAGCGGGAGGAACCTACGAGCAGTACTTC

size: -
J: TRBJ1-5
D: TRBD1
V: TRBV7-2
CDR3: CASSLNRGHQPQHF
DNA: TGTGCCAGCAGCTTAAACAGGGGGCATCAGCCCCAGCATTTT

size: -
J: TRBJ1-1
D: -
V: TRBV27
CDR3: CASSFEGGIWNTEAFF
DNA: TGTGCCAGCAGTTTCGAGGGGGGTATATGGAACACTGAAGCTTTCTTT

size: -
J: TRBJ1-1
D: -
V: TRBV5-1
CDR3: CASRVGDTEAFF
DNA: TGCGCCAGCAGGGTAGGCGACACTGAAGCTTTCTTT

size: -
J: TRBJ2-5
D: -
V: TRBV29-1
CDR3: CSVDLVSQETQYF
DNA: TGCAGCGTTGATCTAGTATCCCAAGAGACCCAGTACTTC

size: -
J: TRBJ2-1
D: TRBD1
V: TRBV7-6
CDR3: CASSFPPQGDEQFF
DNA: TGTGCCAGCAGCTTCCCACCACAGGGGGATGAGCAGTTCTTC

size: -
J: TRBJ2-1
D: TRBD1
V: TRBV19
CDR3: CASSSGPGQSYNEQFF
DNA: TGTGCCAGTAGTTCGGGTCCGGGACAGTCCTACAATGAGCAGTTCTTC

size: -
J: TRBJ2-7
D: TRBD1
V: TRBV28
CDR3: CASSLGQGGEQYF
DNA: TGTGCCAGCAGCCTAGGACAGGGTGGCGAGCAGTACTTC

size: -
J: TRBJ1-2
D: -
V: TRBV7-2
CDR3: CASSSPLNIGREEGYTF
DNA: TGTGCCAGCAGCTCCCCTCTGAACATTGGACGAGAGGAGGGCTACACCTTC

size: few
J: TRBJ1-2
D: -
V: TRBV28
CDR3: CASSFFRAGLEGYTF
DNA: TGTGCCAGCAGTTTTTTCCGGGCAGGGTTGGAGGGCTACACCTTC

size: once
J: TRBJ2-3
D: TRBD2
V: TRBV28
CDR3: CASSRRGLAGSTDTQYF
DNA: TGTGCCAGCAGTCGAAGGGGACTAGCGGGCAGCACAGATACGCAGTATTTT

size: -
J: TRBJ1-1
D: -
V: TRBV6-1
CDR3: CASSEGVLKMNTEAFF
DNA: TGTGCCAGCAGTGAAGGTGTACTTAAAATGAACACTGAAGCTTTCTTT

size: -
J: TRBJ2-1
D: -
V: TRBV6-5
CDR3: CASKVRTADEQFF
DNA: TGTGCCAGCAAGGTACGGACAGCCGATGAGCAGTTCTTC

size: -
J: TRBJ2-7
D: -
V: TRBV11-2
CDR3: CASSLNRVYEQYF
DNA: TGTGCCAGCAGCCTTAACCGCGTCTACGAGCAGTACTTC

size: -
J: TRBJ2-2
D: -
V: TRBV9
CDR3: CASSVSGTGELFF
DNA: TGTGCCAGCAGCGTATCCGGCACCGGGGAGCTGTTTTTT

size: once
J: TRBJ2-7
D: TRBD1
V: TRBV5-8
CDR3: CASSSPGGIYEQYF
DNA: TGTGCCAGCAGCTCCCCAGGGGGTATCTACGAGCAGTACTTC

size: -
J: TRBJ2-3
D: TRBD2
V: TRBV9
CDR3: CASSVYSGTSTDTQYF
DNA: TGTGCCAGCAGCGTTTATAGCGGGACTAGCACAGATACGCAGTATTTT

size: -
J: TRBJ1-1
D: TRBD1
V: TRBV7-9
CDR3: CASSSGGGAAFF
DNA: TGTGCCAGCAGTTCGGGAGGGGGCGCAGCTTTCTTT

size: -
J: TRBJ1-1
D: -
V: TRBV7-9
CDR3: CASSFNGAGAEAFF
DNA: TGTGCCAGCAGCTTTAATGGTGCGGGAGCTGAAGCTTTCTTT

size: -
J: TRBJ2-7
D: -
V: TRBV4-1
CDR3: CASSQEWASEGPNYEQYF
DNA: TGCGCCAGCAGCCAAGAATGGGCTAGTGAGGGACCGAACTACGAGCAGTACTTC